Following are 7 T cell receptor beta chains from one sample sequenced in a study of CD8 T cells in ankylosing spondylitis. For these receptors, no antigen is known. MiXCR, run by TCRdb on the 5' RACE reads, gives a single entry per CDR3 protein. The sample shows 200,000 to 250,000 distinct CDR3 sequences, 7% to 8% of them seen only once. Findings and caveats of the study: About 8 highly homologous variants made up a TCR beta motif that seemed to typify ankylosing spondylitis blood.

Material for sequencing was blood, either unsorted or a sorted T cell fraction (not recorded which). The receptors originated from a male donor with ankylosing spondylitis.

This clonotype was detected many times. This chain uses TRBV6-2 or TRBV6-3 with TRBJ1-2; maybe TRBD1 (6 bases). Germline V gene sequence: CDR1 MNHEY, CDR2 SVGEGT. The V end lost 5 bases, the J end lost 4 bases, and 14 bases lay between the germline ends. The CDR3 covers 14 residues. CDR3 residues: CASSPTGHIYGYTF. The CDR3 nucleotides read TGTGCCAGCAGTCCGACGGGACATATCTATGGCTACACCTTC.

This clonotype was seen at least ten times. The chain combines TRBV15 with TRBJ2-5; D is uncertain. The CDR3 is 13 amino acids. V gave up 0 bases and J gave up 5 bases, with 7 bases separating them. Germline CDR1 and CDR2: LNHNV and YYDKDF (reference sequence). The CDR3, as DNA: TGTGCCACCAGCAGAGATCGGCTCGAGACCCAGTACTTC. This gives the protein CATSRDRLETQYF.

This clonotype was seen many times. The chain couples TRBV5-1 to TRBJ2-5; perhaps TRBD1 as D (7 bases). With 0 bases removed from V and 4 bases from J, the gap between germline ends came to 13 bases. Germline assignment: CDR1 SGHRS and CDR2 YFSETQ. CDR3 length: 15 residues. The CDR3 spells CASSLDRGLGETQYF. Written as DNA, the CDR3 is TGCGCCAGCAGCTTGGACAGGGGACTCGGAGAGACCCAGTACTTC.

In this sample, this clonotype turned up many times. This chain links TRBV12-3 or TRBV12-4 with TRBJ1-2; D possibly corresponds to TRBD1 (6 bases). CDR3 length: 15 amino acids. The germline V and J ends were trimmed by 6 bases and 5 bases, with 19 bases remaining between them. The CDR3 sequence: CASSRGTSYLYGYTF. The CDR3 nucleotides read TGTGCCAGCAGCCGGGGGACATCTTACCTGTATGGCTACACCTTC.

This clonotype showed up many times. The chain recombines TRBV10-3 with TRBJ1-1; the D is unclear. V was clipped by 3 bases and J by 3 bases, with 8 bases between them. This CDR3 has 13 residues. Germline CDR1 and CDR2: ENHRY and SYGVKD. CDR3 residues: CAISEKRYTEAFF. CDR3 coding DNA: TGTGCCATCAGTGAAAAGAGGTACACTGAAGCTTTCTTT.

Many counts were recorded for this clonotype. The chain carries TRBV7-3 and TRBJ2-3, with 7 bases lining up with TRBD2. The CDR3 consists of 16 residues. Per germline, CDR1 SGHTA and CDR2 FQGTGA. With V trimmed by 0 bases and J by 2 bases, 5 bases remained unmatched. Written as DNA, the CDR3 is TGTGCCAGCAGCTTAACTGGGGGGGGAAACACAGATACGCAGTATTTT. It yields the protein CASSLTGGGNTDTQYF.

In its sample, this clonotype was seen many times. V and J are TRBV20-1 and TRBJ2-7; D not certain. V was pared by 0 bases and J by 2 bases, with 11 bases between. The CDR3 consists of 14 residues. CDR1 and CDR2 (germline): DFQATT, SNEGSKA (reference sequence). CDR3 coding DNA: TGCAGTGCTAGAGAAACGTCCACAGCCTACGAGCAGTACTTC. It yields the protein CSARETSTAYEQYF.